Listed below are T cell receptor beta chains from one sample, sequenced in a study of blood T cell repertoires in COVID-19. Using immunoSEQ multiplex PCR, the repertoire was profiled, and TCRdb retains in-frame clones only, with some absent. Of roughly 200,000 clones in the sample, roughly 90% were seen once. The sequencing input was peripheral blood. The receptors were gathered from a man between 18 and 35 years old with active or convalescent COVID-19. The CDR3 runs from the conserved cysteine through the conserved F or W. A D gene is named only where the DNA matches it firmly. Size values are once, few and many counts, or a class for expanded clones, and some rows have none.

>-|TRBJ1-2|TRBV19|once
TGTGCCAGTAAGTCCCGGGGAGAGGATGGCTACACCTTC
CASKSRGEDGYTF
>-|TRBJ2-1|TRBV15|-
TGTGCCACCAGCCCTAGAGAGTTGGCTAGCGATGATGAGCAGTTCTTC
CATSPRELASDDEQFF
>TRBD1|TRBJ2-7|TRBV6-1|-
TGTGCCAGCAGTGAAGCTCCGGGACAGGTCTACGAGCAGTACTTC
CASSEAPGQVYEQYF
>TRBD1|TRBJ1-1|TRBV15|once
TGTGCCACCAGCAGGAAGACAGGGGTTAGAACTGAAGCTTTCTTT
CATSRKTGVRTEAFF
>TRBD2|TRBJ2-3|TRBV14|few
TGTGCCAGCAGCCAAGTAGTGGCGGGGGAGCAGTATTTT
CASSQVVAGEQYF
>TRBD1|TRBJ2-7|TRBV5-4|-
TGTGCCAGCAGCTTAGTTCAGGGGGCGGACGAGCAGTACTTC
CASSLVQGADEQYF
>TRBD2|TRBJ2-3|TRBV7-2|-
TGTGCCAGCAGCTTAGGGGCGCTAGCGGGAGGGCTGGATACGCAGTATTTT
CASSLGALAGGLDTQYF
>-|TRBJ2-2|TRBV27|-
TGTGCCAGCAGTTTCCTAAACACCGGGGAGCTGTTTTTT
CASSFLNTGELFF
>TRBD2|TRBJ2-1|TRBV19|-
TGTGCCAGTAATTTAGCGGGAGGGCCTAACAATGAGCAGTTCTTC
CASNLAGGPNNEQFF
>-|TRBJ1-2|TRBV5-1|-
TGCGCCAGCAGCCAGGATGGGGGCGTCTATGGCTACACCTTC
CASSQDGGVYGYTF
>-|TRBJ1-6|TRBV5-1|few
TGCGCCAGCAGCTTGCTGGAGAACAATTCACCCCTCCACTTT
CASSLLENNSPLHF
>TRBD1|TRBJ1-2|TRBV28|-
TGTGCCAGCAGTACCCCGACAGGGAACTATGGCTACACCTTC
CASSTPTGNYGYTF
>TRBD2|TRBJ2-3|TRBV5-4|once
TGTGCCACCGGGAGGGGGACACGAGACACAGATACGCAGTATTTT
CATGRGTRDTDTQYF
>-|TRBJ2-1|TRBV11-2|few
TGTGCCAGCAGCGAGACAGCGGGGACATACAATGAGCAGTTCTTC
CASSETAGTYNEQFF
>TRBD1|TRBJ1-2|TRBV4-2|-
TGTGCCAGCAGCCAAGTATCTAGACAGGGGAGTTTTGTTGGCTACACCTTC
CASSQVSRQGSFVGYTF
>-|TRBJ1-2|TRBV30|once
TGTGCCTGGAGTTCCGGGGGTGGTGGCTACACCTTC
CAWSSGGGGYTF
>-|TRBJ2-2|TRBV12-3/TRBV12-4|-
TGTGCCAGCAGGTTCGTGAACACCGGGGAGCTGTTTTTT
CASRFVNTGELFF
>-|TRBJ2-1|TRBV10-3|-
TGTGCCATCAGTGAGTCCCCGTCCTACAATGAGCAGTTCTTC
CAISESPSYNEQFF
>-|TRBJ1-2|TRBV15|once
TGTGCCACCAGCAGAGATTTTATGGCAGGGCCTAGAAACTATGGCTACACCTTC
CATSRDFMAGPRNYGYTF
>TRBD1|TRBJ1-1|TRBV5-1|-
TGCGCCAGCAGCCCTGTGGGGCCGGGACAGGGGTTCAACACTGAAGCTTTCTTT
CASSPVGPGQGFNTEAFF
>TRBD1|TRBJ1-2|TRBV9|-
TGTGCCAGCAGCCGGGGACAGGGAATGTACTATGGCTACACCTTC
CASSRGQGMYYGYTF
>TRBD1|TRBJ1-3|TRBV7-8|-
TGTGCCAGCAGCTTACCATCTAAGACAGGGCCCGGAAACACCATATATTTT
CASSLPSKTGPGNTIYF
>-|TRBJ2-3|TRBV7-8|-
TGTGCCAGCAGCTTAGAATCGCGAGATACGCAGTATTTT
CASSLESRDTQYF
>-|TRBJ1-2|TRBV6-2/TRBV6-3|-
TGTGCCAGCAGTCAACTAGCATCCGCCTGGGATGGCTACACCTTC
CASSQLASAWDGYTF
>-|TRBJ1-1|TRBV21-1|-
TGTGCCAGCAGCACCGCGCACCCCACGTGCCCCAGGGGAATATGGGGCGCTGAAGCTTTCTTT
CASSTAHPTCPRGIWGAEAFF
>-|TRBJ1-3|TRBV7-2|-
TGTGCCAGCAGCTCAGACTTCTTCAACACCATATATTTT
CASSSDFFNTIYF
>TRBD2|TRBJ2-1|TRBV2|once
TGTGCCAGCAGGGGGGAAGCGGGGGCCTACAATGAGCAGTTCTTC
CASRGEAGAYNEQFF
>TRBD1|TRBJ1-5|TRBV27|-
TGTGCCAGCAGTCCTTCACAGGGGCAGCCCCAGCATTTT
CASSPSQGQPQHF
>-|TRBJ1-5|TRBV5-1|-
TGCGCCAGCAGCTTGGGGGGGGGATCGAGCAATCAGCCCCAGCATTTT
CASSLGGGSSNQPQHF
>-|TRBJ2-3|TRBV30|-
TGTGCCTGGACCGACGGGGGCACAGATACGCAGTATTTT
CAWTDGGTDTQYF
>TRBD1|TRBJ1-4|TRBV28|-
TGTGCCAGTGCTACCGGGACAGCTAATGAAAAACTGTTTTTT
CASATGTANEKLFF
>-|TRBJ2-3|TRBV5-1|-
TGCGCCAGTGCCAAAGGGGGGGCAGATACGCAGTATTTT
CASAKGGADTQYF
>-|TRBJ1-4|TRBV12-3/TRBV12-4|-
TGTGCCAGCAGTTTGGGCCCTGGGGAAAAACTGTTTTTT
CASSLGPGEKLFF
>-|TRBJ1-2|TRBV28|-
TGTGCCAGCAGTTCCTACCGAGGGGGTAGGAGCGGCTACACCTTC
CASSSYRGGRSGYTF
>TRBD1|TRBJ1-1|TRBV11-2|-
TGTGCCAGCAGCTTAAGGGACAGAGACACTGAAGCTTTCTTT
CASSLRDRDTEAFF
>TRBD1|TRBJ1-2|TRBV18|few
TGTGCCAGCTCAGCGACAGGGGATGGCTACACCTTC
CASSATGDGYTF
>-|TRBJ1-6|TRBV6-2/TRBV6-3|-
TGTGCCAGCAGTTCCCGGGGGGGCTTTCATTCACCCCTCCACTTT
CASSSRGGFHSPLHF
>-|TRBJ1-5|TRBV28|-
TGTGCCAGCAGTTTGTCTGCGAGTTATCAGCCCCAGCATTTT
CASSLSASYQPQHF
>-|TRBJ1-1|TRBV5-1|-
TGCGCCAGCAGCCCGGAGGCTTTCACTGAAGCTTTCTTT
CASSPEAFTEAFF
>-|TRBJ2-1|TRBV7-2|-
TGTGCCAGCAGCTTAGCGGGCGGGACGGTGTACAATGAGCAGTTCTTC
CASSLAGGTVYNEQFF
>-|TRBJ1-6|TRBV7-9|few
TGTGCCAGCAGCTATGGCCATTCACCCCTCCACTTT
CASSYGHSPLHF
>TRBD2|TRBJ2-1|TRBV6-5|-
TGTGCCAGCAGCCGCGGGACTAGCGGGATCGGTGAGCAGTTCTTC
CASSRGTSGIGEQFF
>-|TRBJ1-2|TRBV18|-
TGTGCCAGCTCACCAAGTGGCCCCAAGGGGGGCTACACCTTC
CASSPSGPKGGYTF
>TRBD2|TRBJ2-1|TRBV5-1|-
TGCGCCAGCAGCCCGGGACTAGCGGGTTTGGGGTTGAATGAGCAGTTCTTC
CASSPGLAGLGLNEQFF
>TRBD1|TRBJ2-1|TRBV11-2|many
TGTGCCAGCAGCTTAGATCAAGGGACAGGTTACAATGAGCAGTTCTTC
CASSLDQGTGYNEQFF
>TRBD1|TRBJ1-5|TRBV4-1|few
TGCGCCAGCAGCCAAGCACAGGGGAATAATCAGCCCCAGCATTTT
CASSQAQGNNQPQHF
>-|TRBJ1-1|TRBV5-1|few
TGCGCCAGCAGCTTGGCCTTTGTGGGAGGGATAAACACTGAAGCTTTCTTT
CASSLAFVGGINTEAFF
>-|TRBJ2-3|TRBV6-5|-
TGTGCCAGCAGTTACTCGATGGGGGGGCCCGATACGCAGTATTTT
CASSYSMGGPDTQYF
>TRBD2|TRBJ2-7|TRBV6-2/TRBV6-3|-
TGTGCCAGCAGTCCCATAGCGGGAGCAACGGGGGAGCAGTACTTC
CASSPIAGATGEQYF
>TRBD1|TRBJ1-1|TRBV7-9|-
TGTGCCAGCAATACAGGGGGACGGACTGAAGCTTTCTTT
CASNTGGRTEAFF
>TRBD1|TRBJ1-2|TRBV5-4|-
TGTGCCAGCAGCCTGGGGACAGTACGGGGTGGCTACACCTTC
CASSLGTVRGGYTF
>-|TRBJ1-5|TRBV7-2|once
TGTGCCAGCAGCCTACGATTTAATCAGCCCCAGCATTTT
CASSLRFNQPQHF
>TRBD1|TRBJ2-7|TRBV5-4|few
TGTGCCAGCAGCTTGGGGGCGGGACAGGGATCCTACGAGCAGTACTTC
CASSLGAGQGSYEQYF
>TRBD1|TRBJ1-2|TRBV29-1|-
TGCACCTACGGGCACCGGGACAGGGATGGCTATGGCTACACCTTC
CTYGHRDRDGYGYTF
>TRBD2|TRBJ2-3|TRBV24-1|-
TGTGCCACCAGTGACCCCAGCGGGGGGGGCACAGATACGCAGTATTTT
CATSDPSGGGTDTQYF